Listed below are T cell receptor beta chains from one sample, sequenced in a study of blood T cell repertoires in COVID-19. The table came from immunoSEQ multiplex PCR; TCRdb's copy has only in-frame clones and leaves some out. Here the sample spans about 130,000 clones, around three quarters being singletons. The source material was peripheral blood. The receptor source for this set is a human donor in a cohort sampled during active COVID-19. Each CDR3 is given with its conserved first and last residue. The D gene is left open where the match is weak. Some rows have no size entry. The others give once, few or many, or a class for an expanded clone.

cdr3_aa,cdr3_nt,j_call,clone_size,d_call,v_call
CASSGAASRNTEAFF,TGCGCCAGCAGTGGAGCCGCCTCGAGGAACACTGAAGCTTTCTTT,TRBJ1-1,NA,NA,TRBV10-1
CASSLMGQGGDTQYF,TGCGCCAGCAGCTTGATGGGACAGGGGGGAGATACGCAGTATTTT,TRBJ2-3,NA,TRBD1,TRBV5-1
CASTDRPGISNQPQHF,TGTGCCAGTACCGATAGGCCGGGTATAAGCAATCAGCCCCAGCATTTT,TRBJ1-5,NA,NA,TRBV19
CASSWGGTEAFF,TGTGCCAGCAGTTGGGGGGGCACTGAAGCTTTCTTT,TRBJ1-1,NA,NA,TRBV12-3/TRBV12-4
CSVEIGYSGGYTF,TGCAGCGTTGAAATTGGTTACTCCGGTGGCTACACCTTC,TRBJ1-2,NA,NA,TRBV29-1
CASSQVSGIPYEQYF,TGCGCCAGCAGCCAAGTAAGCGGGATACCCTACGAGCAGTACTTC,TRBJ2-7,NA,TRBD2,TRBV4-1
CASSPDMARGYTF,TGTGCCAGCAGCCCGGACATGGCTCGGGGCTACACCTTC,TRBJ1-2,NA,NA,TRBV7-2
CASSLKVGQGSDEKLFF,TGTGCCAGCAGTTTAAAAGTGGGACAGGGGTCGGATGAAAAACTGTTTTTT,TRBJ1-4,NA,TRBD1,TRBV28
CASSIGTVTYEQYF,TGCGCCAGCAGCATAGGGACAGTAACCTACGAGCAGTACTTC,TRBJ2-7,NA,TRBD1,TRBV5-1
CATARLNTEAFF,TGTGCCACTGCCAGGTTGAACACTGAAGCTTTCTTT,TRBJ1-1,once,NA,TRBV7-9
CASSPQGAGSGDYGYTF,TGTGCCAGCTCACCCCAGGGGGCTGGATCAGGGGACTATGGCTACACCTTC,TRBJ1-2,once,TRBD1,TRBV18
CASSRNTGLDQPQHF,TGCGCCAGCAGCCGGAATACAGGGTTAGATCAGCCCCAGCATTTT,TRBJ1-5,NA,NA,TRBV4-1
CAISESGQSYEQYF,TGTGCCATCAGTGAGTCAGGACAGTCCTACGAGCAGTACTTC,TRBJ2-7,once,NA,TRBV10-3
CASKPGTSF,TGTGCCAGCAAACCCGGGACTAGCTTT,TRBJ2-3,once,TRBD2,TRBV27
CASGTSGWNEQYF,TGTGCCAGCGGGACTAGCGGGTGGAACGAGCAGTACTTC,TRBJ2-7,NA,TRBD2,TRBV12-3/TRBV12-4
CASSWQGGTTNEKLFF,TGTGCCAGCAGCTGGCAGGGAGGGACAACTAATGAAAAACTGTTTTTT,TRBJ1-4,NA,NA,TRBV5-6
CASRASGTGVYEQYF,TGTGCCAGCAGGGCTTCCGGGACAGGAGTCTACGAGCAGTACTTC,TRBJ2-7,NA,TRBD1,TRBV2
CASSNRDRGGPQHF,TGTGCCAGCAGTAACCGGGACAGGGGAGGGCCCCAGCATTTT,TRBJ1-5,once,TRBD1,TRBV27
CASSLVWSSGVETQYF,TGTGCCAGCAGCTTAGTGTGGTCTTCAGGGGTGGAGACCCAGTACTTC,TRBJ2-5,NA,NA,TRBV7-8
CASSFDGAMRNEQFF,TGCGCCAGCAGCTTCGACGGAGCGATGCGCAATGAGCAGTTCTTC,TRBJ2-1,few,NA,TRBV5-1
CASSYGHLELFF,TGTGCCAGCAGTTATGGGCATTTGGAGCTGTTTTTT,TRBJ2-2,NA,NA,TRBV6-5
CASLGQGVGYTF,TGTGCCAGCTTGGGACAGGGAGTTGGCTACACCTTC,TRBJ1-2,few,TRBD1,TRBV6-5
CASSFAGDNTGELFF,TGCGCCAGCAGCTTTGCGGGGGACAACACCGGGGAGCTGTTTTTT,TRBJ2-2,few,TRBD2,TRBV5-1
CASSEFGGGFRGSETQYF,TGTGCCAGCAGTGAATTTGGCGGGGGGTTTCGGGGTTCAGAGACCCAGTACTTC,TRBJ2-5,NA,TRBD2,TRBV2
CASSLETGSYEQYF,TGCGCCAGCAGCTTGGAGACAGGGTCCTACGAGCAGTACTTC,TRBJ2-7,NA,TRBD1,TRBV5-1
CASSPTRRGTEAFF,TGTGCCAGCAGCCCTACTCGTAGGGGCACTGAAGCTTTCTTT,TRBJ1-1,NA,NA,TRBV9
CASSQPIGGGYSNTGELFF,TGCGCCAGCAGCCAGCCCATTGGGGGGGGCTATTCGAACACCGGGGAGCTGTTTTTT,TRBJ2-2,NA,NA,TRBV4-1
CASSIGAGEYNEQFF,TGTGCCAGTAGTATAGGGGCGGGGGAGTACAATGAGCAGTTCTTC,TRBJ2-1,NA,TRBD2,TRBV19
CASRQYNSPLHF,TGTGCCAGCAGACAGTATAATTCACCCCTCCACTTT,TRBJ1-6,NA,NA,TRBV6-6
CASSFTGGQETQYF,TGTGCCAGCAGCTTTACAGGGGGCCAAGAGACCCAGTACTTC,TRBJ2-5,NA,TRBD1,TRBV7-3
CASSQIVGGTYEQYF,TGCGCCAGCAGCCAAATTGTCGGGGGTACCTACGAGCAGTACTTC,TRBJ2-7,NA,NA,TRBV4-1
CASSFRNRQRNTEAFF,TGTGCCAGCAGCTTCCGTAATAGACAGAGGAACACTGAAGCTTTCTTT,TRBJ1-1,few,NA,TRBV5-6
CASSLGPGTGVSDTQYF,TGCGCCAGCAGCTTGGGGCCCGGGACAGGGGTCTCAGATACGCAGTATTTT,TRBJ2-3,NA,TRBD1,TRBV5-1
CASSIGRANEQFF,TGTGCCAGTAGTATAGGAAGAGCCAATGAGCAGTTCTTC,TRBJ2-1,NA,NA,TRBV19
CASRQSPTPSYGYTF,TGTGCCAGCAGGCAATCTCCGACACCTTCCTATGGCTACACCTTC,TRBJ1-2,few,NA,TRBV2
CASSGSQVETQYF,TGTGCCAGCAGCGGGTCTCAGGTAGAGACCCAGTACTTC,TRBJ2-5,NA,NA,TRBV9
CASSYGRGGSYEQYF,TGTGCCAGTAGTTACGGGAGGGGGGGTTCCTACGAGCAGTACTTC,TRBJ2-7,NA,TRBD2,TRBV19
CASSSPRGGRNTGELFF,TGCGCCAGCAGCTCCCCTCGCGGGGGGCGGAACACCGGGGAGCTGTTTTTT,TRBJ2-2,NA,TRBD2,TRBV5-1
CASSIAAREASYGYTF,TGTGCCAGCAGTATCGCGGCAAGGGAGGCCTCCTACGGCTACACCTTC,TRBJ1-2,NA,NA,TRBV27
CASSLLDRGPYEQYF,TGTGCCAGCAGCTTGTTGGACAGGGGGCCGTACGAGCAGTACTTC,TRBJ2-7,NA,TRBD1,TRBV5-6
CAIGTSGGGEQFF,TGTGCCATCGGGACTAGCGGGGGCGGTGAGCAGTTCTTC,TRBJ2-1,few,TRBD2,TRBV10-3
CASSPPEGRGYGYTF,TGTGCCAGCAGTCCTCCTGAGGGCAGGGGATATGGCTACACCTTC,TRBJ1-2,NA,NA,TRBV28
CASSRGRGPYEQYF,TGTGCCAGCAGTCGTGGCAGGGGCCCCTACGAGCAGTACTTC,TRBJ2-7,NA,NA,TRBV28
CAISGQRQGQFF,TGTGCCATCAGCGGACAGCGCCAGGGGCAGTTCTTC,TRBJ2-1,NA,NA,TRBV10-3
CASSDRGNTGELFF,TGCGCCAGCAGCGACAGGGGCAACACCGGGGAGCTGTTTTTT,TRBJ2-2,few,TRBD1,TRBV4-1
CASSSGLEGNEQFF,TGTGCCAGCAGCTCGGGACTAGAGGGGAATGAGCAGTTCTTC,TRBJ2-1,NA,TRBD2,TRBV27
CASSPPRGGNGELFF,TGTGCCAGCAGCCCCCCGAGGGGGGGTAACGGGGAGCTGTTTTTT,TRBJ2-2,NA,NA,TRBV6-5
CSASQSSREYF,TGCAGTGCTAGTCAGTCCTCCAGGGAGTATTTT,TRBJ2-3,NA,NA,TRBV20-1
CASSYSESSYNEQFF,TGTGCCAGCAGTTACAGTGAGAGCTCCTACAATGAGCAGTTCTTC,TRBJ2-1,NA,NA,TRBV6-4
CASSEGTASYGYTF,TGTGCCAGCAGTGAAGGAACAGCTTCTTATGGCTACACCTTC,TRBJ1-2,NA,NA,TRBV2
CASSVGTGAPYGYTF,TGTGCCAGCAGCGTAGGAACAGGCGCACCCTATGGCTACACCTTC,TRBJ1-2,NA,NA,TRBV9
CASSSASTQHF,TGTGCCAGCAGTTCCGCTTCTACCCAGCATTTT,TRBJ1-5,NA,NA,TRBV28
CASSLGGADNEQYF,TGTGCCAGCAGCCTGGGGGGTGCGGATAACGAGCAGTACTTC,TRBJ2-7,once,NA,TRBV27
CASSRLAGRYEQYF,TGTGCCAGCAGCAGACTAGCGGGCCGTTACGAGCAGTACTTC,TRBJ2-7,NA,TRBD2,TRBV2
CASSSRGTGELFF,TGCGCCAGCAGTAGCAGGGGAACCGGGGAGCTGTTTTTT,TRBJ2-2,NA,NA,TRBV5-1
CASSNRDRVEQYF,TGTGCCAGCAGCAACCGGGACAGGGTCGAGCAGTACTTC,TRBJ2-7,NA,TRBD1,TRBV12-3/TRBV12-4
CASKRGVGDYEKLFF,TGTGCCAGCAAGCGTGGGGTCGGGGACTATGAAAAACTGTTTTTT,TRBJ1-4,NA,NA,TRBV2
CASTEGGYSEQYF,TGTGCCAGCACCGAAGGAGGGTATAGCGAGCAGTACTTC,TRBJ2-7,NA,NA,TRBV2